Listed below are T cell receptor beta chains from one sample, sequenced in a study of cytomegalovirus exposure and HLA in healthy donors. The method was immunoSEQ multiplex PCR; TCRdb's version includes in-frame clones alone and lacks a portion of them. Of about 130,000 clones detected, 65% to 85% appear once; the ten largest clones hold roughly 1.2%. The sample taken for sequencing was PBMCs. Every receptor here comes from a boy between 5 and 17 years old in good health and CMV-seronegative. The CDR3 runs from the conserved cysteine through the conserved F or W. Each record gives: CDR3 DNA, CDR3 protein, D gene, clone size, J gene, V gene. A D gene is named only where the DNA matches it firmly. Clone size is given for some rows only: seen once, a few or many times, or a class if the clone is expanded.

CDR3nt: TGCAGCGTTGAGCCGGGACACTCCACCGGGGAGCTGTTTTTT; CDR3aa: CSVEPGHSTGELFF; d_gene: .; abundance: .; j_gene: TRBJ2-2; v_gene: TRBV29-1
CDR3nt: TGTGCCACCAGCAGGAGAACAGGGTCGGGCACTGAAGCTTTCTTT; CDR3aa: CATSRRTGSGTEAFF; d_gene: .; abundance: few; j_gene: TRBJ1-1; v_gene: TRBV15
CDR3nt: TGCAGCGCAGGACAGGGGAACACTGAAGCTTTCTTT; CDR3aa: CSAGQGNTEAFF; d_gene: TRBD1; abundance: .; j_gene: TRBJ1-1; v_gene: TRBV29-1
CDR3nt: TGTGCCAGCAGCCAAGAGAGGGGGTCAGGGGCCAACGTCCTGACTTTC; CDR3aa: CASSQERGSGANVLTF; d_gene: .; abundance: .; j_gene: TRBJ2-6; v_gene: TRBV4-2
CDR3nt: TGTGCCAGCAGCCTCAGTCCAGATACAGATACGCAGTATTTT; CDR3aa: CASSLSPDTDTQYF; d_gene: .; abundance: .; j_gene: TRBJ2-3; v_gene: TRBV9
CDR3nt: TGTGCCAGCAGACGCGGGACTAGCGGGTCCTACGAGCAGTACTTC; CDR3aa: CASRRGTSGSYEQYF; d_gene: TRBD2; abundance: .; j_gene: TRBJ2-7; v_gene: TRBV2
CDR3nt: TGTGCCAGCAGCCCCCCAGGGACTCCAGCCGGGGAGCTGTTTTTT; CDR3aa: CASSPPGTPAGELFF; d_gene: .; abundance: few; j_gene: TRBJ2-2; v_gene: TRBV7-9
CDR3nt: TGTGCCAGCATGGGAGGACAGAACACTGAAGCTTTCTTT; CDR3aa: CASMGGQNTEAFF; d_gene: .; abundance: .; j_gene: TRBJ1-1; v_gene: TRBV27
CDR3nt: TGTGCCTGGAGTGTTTCGCTAGCGGGATCTTCCGAGCAGTACTTC; CDR3aa: CAWSVSLAGSSEQYF; d_gene: TRBD2; abundance: .; j_gene: TRBJ2-7; v_gene: TRBV30
CDR3nt: TGTGCCAGCACCGCAGGGGTGCACGACGAGCAGTACTTC; CDR3aa: CASTAGVHDEQYF; d_gene: .; abundance: .; j_gene: TRBJ2-7; v_gene: TRBV11-3
CDR3nt: TGCAGCGTTGAAGATCCGGGACAGGGGGTTCATTTT; CDR3aa: CSVEDPGQGVHF; d_gene: TRBD1; abundance: .; j_gene: TRBJ1-5; v_gene: TRBV29-1
CDR3nt: TGCGCCAGCAGCTTCCCGGGACAGGGAAACACTGAAGCTTTCTTT; CDR3aa: CASSFPGQGNTEAFF; d_gene: TRBD1; abundance: .; j_gene: TRBJ1-1; v_gene: TRBV5-1
CDR3nt: TGTGCCAGCAGTTTCGGGAAAGGTTCCTACGAGCAGTACTTC; CDR3aa: CASSFGKGSYEQYF; d_gene: .; abundance: .; j_gene: TRBJ2-7; v_gene: TRBV27
CDR3nt: TGTGCCAGCAGTTTTACCCCCGGGACAGGGGCCGGGGAGCTGTTTTTT; CDR3aa: CASSFTPGTGAGELFF; d_gene: TRBD1; abundance: .; j_gene: TRBJ2-2; v_gene: TRBV6-5
CDR3nt: TGCGCCAGCAGCTTCGGGACAGGGTCCTACGAGCAGTACTTC; CDR3aa: CASSFGTGSYEQYF; d_gene: TRBD1; abundance: .; j_gene: TRBJ2-7; v_gene: TRBV5-1
CDR3nt: TGTGCCAGCAGTTTCGACAAATATAGCAATCAGCCCCAGCATTTT; CDR3aa: CASSFDKYSNQPQHF; d_gene: .; abundance: .; j_gene: TRBJ1-5; v_gene: TRBV2
CDR3nt: TGTGCCAGCAGTGAGACGACAGGGTTTCTCTATGGCTACACCTTC; CDR3aa: CASSETTGFLYGYTF; d_gene: TRBD1; abundance: .; j_gene: TRBJ1-2; v_gene: TRBV6-1
CDR3nt: TGCGCCAGCAGCTGGGCGGGCTCGGAGACTGAAGCTTTCTTT; CDR3aa: CASSWAGSETEAFF; d_gene: .; abundance: .; j_gene: TRBJ1-1; v_gene: TRBV5-1
CDR3nt: TGTGCCAGCAGCTTAGGGGGACTAGGCACAGATACGCAGTATTTT; CDR3aa: CASSLGGLGTDTQYF; d_gene: TRBD2; abundance: .; j_gene: TRBJ2-3; v_gene: TRBV11-1
CDR3nt: TGTGCCAGCAGCCCCGACAGTTACAATGAGCAGTTCTTC; CDR3aa: CASSPDSYNEQFF; d_gene: .; abundance: few; j_gene: TRBJ2-1; v_gene: TRBV5-5